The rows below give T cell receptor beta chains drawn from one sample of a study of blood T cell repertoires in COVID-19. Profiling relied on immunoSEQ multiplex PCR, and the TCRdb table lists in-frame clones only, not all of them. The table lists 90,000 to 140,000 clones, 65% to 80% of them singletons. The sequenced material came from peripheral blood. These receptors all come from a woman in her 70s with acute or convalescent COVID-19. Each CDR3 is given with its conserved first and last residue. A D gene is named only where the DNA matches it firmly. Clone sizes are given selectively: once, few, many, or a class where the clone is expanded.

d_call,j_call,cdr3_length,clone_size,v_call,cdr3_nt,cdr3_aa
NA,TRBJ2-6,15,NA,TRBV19,TGTGCCAGTAGTGAGACAGGCCCTGGGGCCAACGTCCTGACTTTC,CASSETGPGANVLTF
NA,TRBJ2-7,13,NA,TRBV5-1,TGCGCCAGCAGCATCACAGATACCTACGAGCAGTACTTC,CASSITDTYEQYF
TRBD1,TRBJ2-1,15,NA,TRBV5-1,TGCGCCAGCAGCTCCGGACAGGGGGCCTACAATGAGCAGTTCTTC,CASSSGQGAYNEQFF
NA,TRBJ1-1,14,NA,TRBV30,TGTGCCTGGAGTGTCGGGAATATGAACACTGAAGCTTTCTTT,CAWSVGNMNTEAFF
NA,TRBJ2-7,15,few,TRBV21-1,TGTGCCAGCAGCAAAGTACGCGACAGGGCCTACGAGCAGTACTTC,CASSKVRDRAYEQYF
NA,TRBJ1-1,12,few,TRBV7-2,TGTGCCAGCAGCCCTCGGACAGTGGAAGCTTTCTTT,CASSPRTVEAFF
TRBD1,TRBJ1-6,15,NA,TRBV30,TGTGCCTGGAGTGTACAGGGACAGGGGAATTCACCCCTCCACTTT,CAWSVQGQGNSPLHF
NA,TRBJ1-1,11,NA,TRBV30,TGTGCCTGGACCAGGCGACAGGCGGCTTTCTTT,CAWTRRQAAFF
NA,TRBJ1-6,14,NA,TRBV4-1,TGCGCCGGTGGTTATAGCTCCTATAATTCACCCCTCCACTTT,CAGGYSSYNSPLHF
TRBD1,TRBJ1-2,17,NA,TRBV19,TGTGCCAGTAAGTTAGGGGGCCGCCGCCTTTCTAACTATGGCTACACCTTC,CASKLGGRRLSNYGYTF
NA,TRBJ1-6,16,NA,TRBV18,TGTGCCAGCTCACCAGGTCTACAGGTGGGGAATTCACCCCTCCACTTT,CASSPGLQVGNSPLHF
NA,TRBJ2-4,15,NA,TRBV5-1,TGCGCCAGCAGCTTGGGGGAGCTAGCCAAAAACATTCAGTACTTC,CASSLGELAKNIQYF
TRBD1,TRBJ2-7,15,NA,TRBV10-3,TGTGCCGTACGAAGGGGACAGGCGTCCTCCTACGAGCAGTACTTC,CAVRRGQASSYEQYF
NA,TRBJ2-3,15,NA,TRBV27,TGTGCCAGCAGTCAAAGGGGTTATACCACAGATACGCAGTATTTT,CASSQRGYTTDTQYF
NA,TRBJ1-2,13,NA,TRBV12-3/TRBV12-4,TGTGCCAGCAGTTTTATCCCGGGATACATAGCGGCCTTC,CASSFIPGYIAAF
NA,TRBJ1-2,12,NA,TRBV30,TGTGCCTGGAGGTCGGCAGGGAATGGCTACACCTTC,CAWRSAGNGYTF
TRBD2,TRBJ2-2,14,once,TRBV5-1,TGCGCCAGCAGCTTGGTTAGCGGGACCGGGGAGCTGTTTTTT,CASSLVSGTGELFF
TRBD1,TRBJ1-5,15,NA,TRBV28,TGTGCCAGCAGTGCCTCCGGGACAGGGTACCAGCCCCAGCATTTT,CASSASGTGYQPQHF
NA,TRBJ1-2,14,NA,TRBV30,TGTGCCTGGACCTCCCTGGGCCCTAACTATGGCTACACCTTC,CAWTSLGPNYGYTF
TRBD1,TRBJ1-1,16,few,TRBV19,TGTGCCAGTACCTACCGCGGACAGGGAAAGAACACTGAAGCTTTCTTT,CASTYRGQGKNTEAFF
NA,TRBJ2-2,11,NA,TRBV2,TGTGCCAGCGAGGGGGCCGGGGAGCTGTTTTTT,CASEGAGELFF
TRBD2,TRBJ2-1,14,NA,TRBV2,TGTGCCAGCCGGACTAGCGGGAGCTACAATGAGCAGTTCTTC,CASRTSGSYNEQFF
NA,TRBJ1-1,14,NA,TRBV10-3,TGTGCCACCACTTCTCCGGGAAAGAACACTGAAGCTTTCTTT,CATTSPGKNTEAFF
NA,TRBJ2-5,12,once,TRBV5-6,TGTGCCAGCTGGGGAGCGCACGAGACCCAGTACTTC,CASWGAHETQYF
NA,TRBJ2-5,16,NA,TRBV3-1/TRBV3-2,TGTGCCAGCAGCCCGGGACCAGGAAGGGGGCAAGAGACCCAGTACTTC,CASSPGPGRGQETQYF
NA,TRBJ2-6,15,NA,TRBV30,TGTGCCTGGAGCCCAAGAGGCTCTGGGGCCAACGTCCTGACTTTC,CAWSPRGSGANVLTF
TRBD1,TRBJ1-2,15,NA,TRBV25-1,TGTGCCAGCAGTCTGACCGGGACAGGGAACTATGGCTACACCTTC,CASSLTGTGNYGYTF
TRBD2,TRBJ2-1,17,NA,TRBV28,TGTGCCAGCAGTTCCGGACTAGCGGGGGGCCTTTACAATGAGCAGTTCTTC,CASSSGLAGGLYNEQFF
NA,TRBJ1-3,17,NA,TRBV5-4,TGTGCCAGCAGCTTGAAAGGACAGCCGCCCTCTGGAAACACCATATATTTT,CASSLKGQPPSGNTIYF
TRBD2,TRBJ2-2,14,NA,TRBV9,TGTGCCAGCAGCGTCCGGGAGGAAACCGGGGAGCTGTTTTTT,CASSVREETGELFF
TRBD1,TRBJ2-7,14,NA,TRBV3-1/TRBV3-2,TGTGCCAGCAGCCAGGGACAGGGGACCTACGAGCAGTACTTC,CASSQGQGTYEQYF
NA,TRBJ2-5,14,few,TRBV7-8,TGTGCCAGCAGCTTAAGTGTAGTATCAGAGACCCAGTACTTC,CASSLSVVSETQYF
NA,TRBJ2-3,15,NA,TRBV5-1,TGCGCCAGCAGCGCAGGTCGGCTGGGCACAGATACGCAGTATTTT,CASSAGRLGTDTQYF
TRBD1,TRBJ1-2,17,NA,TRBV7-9,TGTGCCAGCAGCTTAGGGTTAGGACAGGCGCAAAACTATGGCTACACCTTC,CASSLGLGQAQNYGYTF
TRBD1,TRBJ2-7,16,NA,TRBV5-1,TGCGCCAGCAGCCGGGACAGAGGAGTGGGTCTCGACGAGCAGTACTTC,CASSRDRGVGLDEQYF
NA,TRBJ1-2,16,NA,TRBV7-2,TGTGCCAGCAGCTTATCACCCGGGCAGGGAAACTATGGCTACACCTTC,CASSLSPGQGNYGYTF
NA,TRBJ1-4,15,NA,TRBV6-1,TGTGCCAGCAGTGAGAGGTCGGGGGAGGCTGAAAAACTGTTTTTT,CASSERSGEAEKLFF
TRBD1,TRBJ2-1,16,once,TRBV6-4,TGTGCCACCCCACCAAGAGGACAGGGGGCGAAAAATGAGCAGTTCTTC,CATPPRGQGAKNEQFF
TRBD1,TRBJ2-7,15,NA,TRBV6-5,TGTGCCAGCAGTTACGCGTTGACAGGGGCCTACGAGCAGTACTTC,CASSYALTGAYEQYF
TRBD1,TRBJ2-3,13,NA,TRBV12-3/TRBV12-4,TGTGCCAGCGGGGACAGCGGCACAGATACGCAGTATTTT,CASGDSGTDTQYF
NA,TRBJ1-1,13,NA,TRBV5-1,TGCGCCAGCAGCTTGCAGGGGCCCACTGAAGCTTTCTTT,CASSLQGPTEAFF
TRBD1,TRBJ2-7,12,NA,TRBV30,TGTGCCTTCCGACAGGGGGCGTTCGAGCAGTACTTC,CAFRQGAFEQYF
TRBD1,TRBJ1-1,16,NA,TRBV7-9,TGTGCCAGCAGTTCCCGGACAGGGACGGTTGAAACTGAAGCTTTCTTT,CASSSRTGTVETEAFF
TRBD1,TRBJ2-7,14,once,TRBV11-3,TGTGCCAGCAGCTTAGGGACAGGGTCGAGCGAGCAGTACTTC,CASSLGTGSSEQYF
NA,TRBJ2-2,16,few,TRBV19,TGTGCCAGTCGTAGACTCAACCCCGCGAACACCGGGGAGCTGTTTTTT,CASRRLNPANTGELFF
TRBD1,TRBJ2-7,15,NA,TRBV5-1,TGCGCCAGCAGTCTTGAGGGGACAGTAGGGCGCGAGCAGTACTTC,CASSLEGTVGREQYF
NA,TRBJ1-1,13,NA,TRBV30,TGTGCCTGGAGTGTAGCCCCGACAGTTGAAGCTTTCTTT,CAWSVAPTVEAFF
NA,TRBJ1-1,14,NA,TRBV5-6,TGTGCCAGCAGCTTGGTGTCCGTGAACACTGAAGCTTTCTTT,CASSLVSVNTEAFF
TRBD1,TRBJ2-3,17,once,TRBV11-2,TGTGCCAGCAGCTTAGTGATGGGACAGGTCTTGGGAGATACGCAGTATTTT,CASSLVMGQVLGDTQYF
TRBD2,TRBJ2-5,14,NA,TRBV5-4,TGTGCCAGCAGCGTCGGGGGGGCCGGTGAGACCCAGTACTTC,CASSVGGAGETQYF
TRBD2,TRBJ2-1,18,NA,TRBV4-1,TGCGCCAGCGCGACCGGGACTAGCGGGGGGCGTCGGTTAAATGAGCAGTTCTTC,CASATGTSGGRRLNEQFF
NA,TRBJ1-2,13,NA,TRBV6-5,TGTGCCAGCACCATGGACAGTATCTATGGCTACACCTTC,CASTMDSIYGYTF
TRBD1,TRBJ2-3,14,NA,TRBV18,TGTGCCAGCTCACCACGACAGGGGGCAGATACGCAGTATTTT,CASSPRQGADTQYF